Below are 10 T cell receptor beta chains sequenced from a single sample in a study of T cell changes during pregnancy in multiple sclerosis (dated by TCRdb to between 2018 and 2021). The library came from the immunoSEQ multiplex PCR assay. This immuneACCESS table, as held by TCRdb, lists in-frame sequences with V and J called but not all clones. Of the missing ones, under half trace to an unresolved V gene in checked studies; the others have no known cause. The sample table records about 75,000 clones; roughly 90% of these occur just once. Of the sample, 0.7% to 0.9% falls within the top ten clones. The sample in question was peripheral blood, obtained in the first trimester of pregnancy. The receptors originated from a female donor in good health, enrolled as a control in a pregnancy study.

The CDR3 spells CATSRDEGVGANVLTF. The CDR3 nucleotides are TGTGCCACCAGCAGAGATGAGGGGGTGGGGGCCAACGTCCTGACTTTC. The V gene is TRBV15, the J gene TRBJ2-6; D is perhaps TRBD1 (6 bases). The V and J ends lost 0 bases and 4 bases respectively, with 10 bases between them. Germline V gene data show CDR1 as LNHNV and CDR2 as YYDKDF (reference sequence). The CDR3 loop spans 16 amino acids.

The V call is TRBV4-3, the J call TRBJ1-1, with 7 nucleotides matching TRBD1. The CDR3 sequence is 16 residues long. After removal of 1 base from V and 1 base from J, the junction contained 6 bases not matched to a gene. Germline V gene sequence: CDR1 LGHNA, CDR2 YSLEER. CDR3: CASSQGFGTANTEAFF. CDR3 DNA sequence: TGCGCCAGCAGCCAAGGTTTTGGGACAGCGAACACTGAAGCTTTCTTT.

The chain joins TRBV7-9 to TRBJ1-4; TRBD1 aligns across 7 bases. The V gene end was trimmed by 3 bases and the J gene end by 0 bases; junction bases not matched to a gene: 1. Germline V CDR1 and CDR2: SEHNR, FQNEAQ (reference sequence). The CDR3 spans 15 residues. For the CDR3, the DNA is TGTGCCAGCAGCTTGGGACAGTCAACTAATGAAAAACTGTTTTTT. Its translation: CASSLGQSTNEKLFF. The entire variable domain, with the rest obtained from reference TRBV7-9 and TRBJ1-4, is as follows: DTGVSQNPRHKITKRGQNVTFRCDPISEHNRLYWYRQTLGQGPEFLTYFQNEAQLEKSRLLSDRFSAERPKGSFSTLEIQRTEQGDSAMYLCASSLGQSTNEKLFFGSGTQLSVL.

This sequence joins TRBV27 and TRBJ2-5; TRBD1 matches 11 bases. Germline assignment: CDR1 MNHEY and CDR2 SMNVEV (reference sequence). This CDR3 spans 16 amino acids. The V and J ends lost 2 bases and 4 bases, in that order; junction bases with no gene match: 6. CDR3 nucleotide sequence: TGTGCCAGCAGTTTAGGGACAGGGGGGGATGGAGAGACCCAGTACTTC. This gives the protein CASSLGTGGDGETQYF.

The chain combines TRBV7-2 with TRBJ2-4; tentatively, D is TRBD2 (6 bases). The V end was cut by 1 base, the J end by 6 bases, with 16 bases between. This CDR3 contains 16 residues. Germline V gene data show CDR1 as SGHTA and CDR2 as FQGNSA. CDR3 sequence: CASSLDGTGAGNIQYF. The CDR3 DNA reads as TGTGCCAGCAGCTTAGACGGAACGGGAGCAGGAAACATTCAGTACTTC.

Only one count was recorded for this clone. The CDR3 DNA is TGTGCCAGCAGTTCCCATCCGTTTAAAGCGTATTTT. This sequence encodes CASSSHPFKAYF. The rearrangement links TRBV28 to TRBJ2-3, with no clear D. V shed 4 bases and J shed 14 bases, with 16 bases lying between them. This CDR3 is 12 amino acids long. Germline lookup yields CDR1 MDHEN and CDR2 SYDVKM.

The chain is built from TRBV15 and TRBJ2-7; 7 nucleotides agree with TRBD1. The CDR3 is 14 amino acids. CDR1 and CDR2 (germline): LNHNV, YYDKDF (reference sequence). Trimming at V came to 1 base and at J to 3 bases, leaving 3 bases not matched to a gene. The CDR3 is CATSRAGQNYEQYF. The CDR3 DNA sequence: TGTGCCACCAGCAGAGCGGGACAGAACTACGAGCAGTACTTC.

The chain combines TRBV27 with TRBJ2-1; TRBD2 is a possible D gene (6 bases). The CDR3 covers 16 residues. CDR1 and CDR2 from the germline V gene are MNHEY and SMNVEV (reference sequence). V lost 6 bases and J lost 0, with 15 bases in between. This chain's CDR3 is CASSGRGSSSYNEQFF. The CDR3 DNA is TGTGCCAGCAGCGGGCGGGGCAGTAGCTCCTACAATGAGCAGTTCTTC.

V is TRBV2 and J is TRBJ2-1; 10 nucleotides line up with TRBD2. CDR1 is SNHLY and CDR2 is FYNNEI in the germline V gene. This CDR3 is 14 amino acids long. V shed 7 bases, J shed 10 bases, and the junction held 10 bases outside the gene matches. In nucleotides, the CDR3 is TGTGCCAGCATCGAAGCCGGGACTAGCGTCGAGCAGTTCTTC. Translating gives CASIEAGTSVEQFF.

This sequence joins TRBV5-1 and TRBJ1-1; TRBD1 might be the D (5 bases). V was shortened by 1 base and J by 1 base, with 17 bases between the two germline ends. CDR3 size: 17 residues. Germline CDR1 reads SGHRS; CDR2 reads YFSETQ. Here the CDR3 reads CASSLNRSGLTNTEAFF. CDR3 bases: TGCGCCAGCAGCTTGAACAGGTCAGGGCTTACGAACACTGAAGCTTTCTTT. The whole variable domain, filled in from reference TRBV5-1 and TRBJ1-1, reads KAGVTQTPRYLIKTRGQQVTLSCSPISGHRSVSWYQQTPGQGLQFLFEYFSETQRNKGNFPGRFSGRQFSNSRSEMNVSTLELGDSALYLCASSLNRSGLTNTEAFFGQGTRLTVV.